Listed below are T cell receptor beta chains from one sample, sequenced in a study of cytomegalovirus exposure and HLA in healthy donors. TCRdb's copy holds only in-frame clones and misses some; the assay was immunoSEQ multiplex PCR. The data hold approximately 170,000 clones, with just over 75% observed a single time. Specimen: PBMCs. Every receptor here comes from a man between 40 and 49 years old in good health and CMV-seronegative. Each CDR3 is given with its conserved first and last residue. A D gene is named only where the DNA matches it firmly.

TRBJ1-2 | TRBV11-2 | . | CASSLDAGTGVYGYTF | TGTGCCAGCAGCTTAGACGCGGGTACCGGGGTCTATGGCTACACCTTC
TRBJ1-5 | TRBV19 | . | CASSPRGSGNQPQHF | TGTGCCAGTAGCCCTCGGGGGAGTGGCAATCAGCCCCAGCATTTT
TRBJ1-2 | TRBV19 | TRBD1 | CASSIDRGAAEGYTF | TGTGCCAGTAGTATTGACAGGGGCGCCGCGGAAGGCTACACCTTC
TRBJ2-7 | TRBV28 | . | CASSLMGRGPTYEQYF | TGTGCCAGCAGTTTGATGGGCAGGGGCCCTACATACGAGCAGTACTTC
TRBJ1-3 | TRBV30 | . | CALNRGNTIYF | TGTGCCTTAAACAGGGGAAACACCATATATTTT
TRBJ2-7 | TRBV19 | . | CASSIQGPLGEQYF | TGTGCCAGTAGTATCCAGGGGCCCTTGGGCGAGCAGTACTTC
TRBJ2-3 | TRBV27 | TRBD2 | CASSPKLRLAGGDTQYF | TGTGCCAGCAGTCCTAAACTTCGGCTAGCGGGAGGCGATACGCAGTATTTT
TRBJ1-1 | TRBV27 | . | CASSSGTWATEAFF | TGTGCCAGCAGTTCCGGGACATGGGCCACTGAAGCTTTCTTT
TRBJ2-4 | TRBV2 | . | CASSASTASQYF | TGTGCCAGCAGTGCCTCAACCGCCAGTCAGTACTTC
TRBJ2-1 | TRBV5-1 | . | CASSLGSVLNEQFF | TGCGCCAGCAGCTTGGGTAGCGTTTTAAATGAGCAGTTCTTC
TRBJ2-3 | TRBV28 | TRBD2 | CASSFAGGADTQYF | TGTGCCAGCAGTTTCGCGGGAGGGGCAGATACGCAGTATTTT
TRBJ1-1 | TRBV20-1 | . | CSVLTGIEAFF | TGCAGTGTATTAACAGGGATTGAAGCTTTCTTT